A selection of T cell receptor beta chains follows, all from one sample in a study of cytomegalovirus exposure and HLA in healthy donors. Profiled with immunoSEQ multiplex PCR; TCRdb holds only in-frame clones, not every one. Found here are 180,000 or so clones, roughly 10% of them singletons; the top ten hold less than 1.5%. Sequencing input: PBMCs. The receptor source for this set is a woman in her 30s in good health and CMV-seropositive. Both conserved end residues are trimmed from each CDR3. The D gene is left open where the match is weak.

v_gene	d_gene	CDR3aa
TRBV7-9	.	ASSLVAASTDTQY
TRBV5-1	.	ASSWRTGLNNYGYT
TRBV11-3	TRBD2	ASSFGLAGGTGELF
TRBV11-3	TRBD2	ASSGTHGLAGTGELF
TRBV10-1	.	ASRGRPSSYNEQF
TRBV11-2	TRBD2	ASSSGLAGTDTQY
TRBV7-9	.	ASSSGVPRVNTEAF
TRBV19	.	ASRDPGSRETQY
TRBV5-1	.	ASSFDGWSSTEAF
TRBV6-1	.	ASSFWGEETQY
TRBV12-5	TRBD2	ASGLLLAVGNSYNEQF
TRBV5-1	TRBD1	ASQRDRGNQPQH